The 23 T cell receptor beta chains listed next were all sequenced from one sample in a study of T cell repertoires in cytomegalovirus infection. Their antigens are not known. TCRdb recomputed calls from the reads with MiXCR, one row per CDR3 protein. Here the sample spans 750,000 to 950,000 distinct CDR3 sequences, roughly 29% being singletons. Sequencing was performed on cultured CD8+ T cells from PBMCs, taken from culture after CMV antigen stimulation. The receptors come from a human donor in good health (CMV status not recorded). Some clones in this sample may be carry-over from other donors' samples.

This clonotype was counted ten times or more. V gene TRBV7-6 combines with J gene TRBJ1-1; a possible D gene is TRBD1 (6 bases). CDR3 length: 16 amino acids. Deletions cut 4 bases from V and 1 base from J, with 16 bases between. Germline values: CDR1 SGHVS, CDR2 FNYEAQ. The CDR3 region is CASSSPFQGTNTEAFF. As DNA, the CDR3 is TGTGCCAGCAGCTCACCATTTCAGGGGACGAACACTGAAGCTTTCTTT.

This clonotype was seen a single time. This rearrangement joins TRBV24-1 to TRBJ1-6, with D hard to call. Looked up from germline, CDR1 is KGHDR and CDR2 is SFDVKD. Trimming left V 0 bases short and J 9 bases short, with 5 bases between. This CDR3 is 13 amino acids long. The CDR3 nucleotides read TGTGCCACCAGTGATTTGCGAGGTTCACCCCTCCACTTT. This codes for CATSDLRGSPLHF.

Only a few counts were recorded for this clonotype. V is TRBV5-6 and J is TRBJ2-5; no clear D gene. Trimming removed 4 bases at V and 2 bases at J, with 15 bases between. Germline V gene data show CDR1 as SGHDT and CDR2 as YYEEEE. This CDR3 has 15 residues. Here the CDR3 reads CASSPGWVGQETQYF. The CDR3 bases are TGTGCCAGCAGCCCGGGTTGGGTGGGGCAAGAGACCCAGTACTTC.

This clonotype was picked up a small number of times. V and J are TRBV7-9 and TRBJ1-2; D is possibly TRBD1 (5 bases). CDR3 length: 13 residues. Germline assignment: CDR1 SEHNR and CDR2 FQNEAQ (reference sequence). Between the trimmed V and J ends, which lost 4 bases and 4 bases, there was a span of 10 bases. The CDR3, as DNA: TGTGCCAGCAGCTCCATGGGGGGCTATGGCTACACCTTC. This codes for CASSSMGGYGYTF.

V and J are TRBV12-3 or TRBV12-4 and TRBJ1-3; no reliable D call. The CDR3 runs to 17 residues. V was pared by 5 bases and J by 4 bases, with 21 bases between. CDR3 protein: CASSIMGWARGGNTIYF. The CDR3 DNA follows: TGTGCCAGCAGTATAATGGGTTGGGCTCGCGGGGGAAACACCATATATTTT.

V is TRBV27 and J is TRBJ2-5; 7 positions agree with TRBD2. CDR1 is MNHEY and CDR2 is SMNVEV in the germline V gene (reference sequence). This CDR3 comprises 14 residues. Losses at the gene ends were 4 bases for V and 2 bases for J; bases not matched to a gene: 4. Written as DNA, the CDR3 is TGTGCCAGCAGTTCCGGACTAGAACAAGAGACCCAGTACTTC. Translation: CASSSGLEQETQYF.

The chain couples TRBV27 to TRBJ2-6, with unresolved D. V was clipped by 5 bases and J by 1 base, with 6 bases between them. Germline V gene data show CDR1 as MNHEY and CDR2 as SMNVEV (reference sequence). The length of the CDR3 is 14 residues. This chain's CDR3 is CASSLISGANVLTF. The DNA for the CDR3 is TGTGCCAGCAGTCTTATATCTGGGGCCAACGTCCTGACTTTC.

J is TRBJ2-1 and V is TRBV29-1; D perhaps matches TRBD2 (6 bases). Germline assignment: CDR1 SQVTM and CDR2 ANQGSEA. The CDR3 spans 12 residues. The V end lost 8 bases, the J end lost 2 bases, and 10 bases lay between the germline ends. CDR3 sequence (DNA): TGCAGCTCCCCGGGGGCCTACAATGAGCAGTTCTTC. Amino acids: CSSPGAYNEQFF.

This clonotype has only a few counts. This sequence joins TRBV7-9 and TRBJ2-1; D is ambiguous. Deletions cut 1 base from V and 4 bases from J, with 8 bases between. The CDR3 loop spans 14 amino acids. CDR1 SEHNR and CDR2 FQNEAQ come from the germline V gene (reference sequence). CDR3 sequence reads: CASSLVVSYNEQFF. As DNA, the CDR3 is TGTGCCAGCAGCTTAGTGGTTTCTTACAATGAGCAGTTCTTC.

This clonotype turned up a few times. The chain uses TRBV10-3 and TRBJ2-5, with 8 bases lining up with TRBD2. The CDR3 has 14 residues. CDR1 ENHRY and CDR2 SYGVKD come from the germline V gene. With V trimmed by 6 bases and J by 2 bases, 5 bases remained unmatched. The CDR3 nucleotides are TGTGCCATCAGAGCTAGCGGGCTACAAGAGACCCAGTACTTC. As protein: CAIRASGLQETQYF.

This clonotype was seen repeatedly, ten times or more. This chain joins TRBV7-9 and TRBJ2-1, with 9 bases aligning to TRBD1. The germline gives CDR1 SEHNR, CDR2 FQNEAQ (reference sequence). The CDR3 runs to 17 residues. With V trimmed by 5 bases and J by 6 bases, 14 bases remained unmatched. The CDR3 coding sequence is TGTGCCAGCAGCCCGCCGGGACAGGGAACGGGTTTCAATGAGCAGTTCTTC. This sequence encodes CASSPPGQGTGFNEQFF.

There are many counts of this clonotype. This chain links TRBV2 with TRBJ1-1; D remains unclear. Germline values: CDR1 SNHLY, CDR2 FYNNEI. Trimming removed 1 base at V and 4 bases at J, with 13 bases between. The CDR3 consists of 15 residues. The CDR3, as DNA: TGTGCCAGCAGTGAAGAGCAGGTGGGAAGCACTGAAGCTTTCTTT. This sequence encodes CASSEEQVGSTEAFF.

This chain connects TRBV7-9 to TRBJ1-6, with 10 bases lining up with TRBD1. Germline CDR1 reads SEHNR; CDR2 reads FQNEAQ (reference sequence). V was pared by 5 bases and J by 7 bases, with 8 bases of the junction left unmatched. The CDR3 is 16 amino acids. The CDR3 DNA reads as TGTGCCAGCAGCCCGGCGGACAGGGGGGGGAATTCACCCCTCCACTTT. It is translated as CASSPADRGGNSPLHF. The full variable domain, completed using reference TRBV7-9 and TRBJ1-6, is DTGVSQNPRHKITKRGQNVTFRCDPISEHNRLYWYRQTLGQGPEFLTYFQNEAQLEKSRLLSDRFSAERPKGSFSTLEIQRTEQGDSAMYLCASSPADRGGNSPLHFGNGTRLTVT.

CDR3 residues: CASSNGADQNEQFF. CDR3 in DNA: TGCGCCAGCAGCAACGGCGCCGATCAGAATGAGCAGTTCTTC. The V gene is TRBV4-1, the J gene TRBJ2-1; unclear D gene. The CDR3 is made up of 14 amino acids. V lost 5 bases to trimming and J lost 7 bases, with 15 bases between them. In germline, CDR1 is MGHRA, CDR2 YSYEKL.

V usage is TRBV7-8 and J usage is TRBJ1-2; tentative D call: TRBD1 (6 bases). Deletions cut 5 bases from V and 4 bases from J, with 11 bases between. CDR3 length equals 13 residues. The germline V gene encodes CDR1 SGHVS and CDR2 FQNEAQ. CDR3 DNA: TGTGCCAGCAGCGAGGGGGGGCTCTATGGCTACACCTTC. Translating it yields CASSEGGLYGYTF. Variable domain in full (rest from reference TRBV7-8 and TRBJ1-2): GAGVSQSPRYKVAKRGQDVALRCDPISGHVSLFWYQQALGQGPEFLTYFQNEAQLDKSGLPSDRFFAERPEGSVSTLKIQRTQQEDSAVYLCASSEGGLYGYTFGSGTRLTVV.

The gene calls are TRBV27 and TRBJ2-3; D remains unclear. The CDR3 consists of 14 residues. Trimming removed 4 bases from V and 1 base from J, with 9 bases in between. Germline CDR1 MNHEY, CDR2 SMNVEV (reference sequence). CDR3 amino acids: CASSSYYGTDTQYF. CDR3 DNA sequence: TGTGCCAGCAGTTCCTATTATGGCACAGATACGCAGTATTTT.

The sample holds a few counts of this clonotype. The rearrangement links TRBV7-9 to TRBJ2-2; 8 positions agree with TRBD1. Germline V gene sequence: CDR1 SEHNR, CDR2 FQNEAQ (reference sequence). The CDR3 consists of 15 residues. Trimming took 4 bases from V and 9 from J; bases not matched to a gene: 10. The CDR3 region is CASSSEDREVRELFF. CDR3 coding DNA: TGTGCCAGCAGCTCTGAGGACAGGGAGGTGAGGGAGCTGTTTTTT.

This chain connects TRBV7-6 to TRBJ2-2, with D possibly matching TRBD1 (6 bases). Trimming pared 5 bases from V and 3 bases from J, leaving 13 bases between. The V gene's germline CDR1 is SGHVS and CDR2 FNYEAQ. This CDR3 spans 15 amino acids. In DNA, the CDR3 is TGTGCCAGCAGCGACTACAGGGTTGACACCGGGGAGCTGTTTTTT. Protein: CASSDYRVDTGELFF.

This clonotype was counted a few times. The rearrangement joins TRBV7-9 to TRBJ1-2; perhaps TRBD1 as D (6 bases). V dropped 7 bases and J dropped 4 bases, with 19 bases sitting between them. Germline V gene lookup returns CDR1 SEHNR and CDR2 FQNEAQ (reference sequence). This CDR3 comprises 15 residues. The CDR3 DNA reads as TGTGCCAGCACTCGCCCCGGGGGGGCAGGCTATGGCTACACCTTC. Its translation: CASTRPGGAGYGYTF. The full variable domain, completed using reference TRBV7-9 and TRBJ1-2, is DTGVSQNPRHKITKRGQNVTFRCDPISEHNRLYWYRQTLGQGPEFLTYFQNEAQLEKSRLLSDRFSAERPKGSFSTLEIQRTEQGDSAMYLCASTRPGGAGYGYTFGSGTRLTVV.

This clonotype has just a few counts. In DNA, the CDR3 is TGTGCCAGCAATTTTGGGACTAGCGGACTCACAGATACGCAGTATTTT. Translation: CASNFGTSGLTDTQYF. The chain is built from TRBV28 and TRBJ2-3; 11 bases align to TRBD2. The CDR3 contains 16 residues. V gave up 7 bases and J gave up 2 bases; unmatched junction bases: 8. Germline CDR1 reads MDHEN; CDR2 reads SYDVKM.

This clonotype was seen only a few times. The chain combines TRBV27 with TRBJ1-1; possibly TRBD1 for D (6 bases). Germline loops: CDR1 MNHEY, CDR2 SMNVEV (reference sequence). V lost 0 bases, J lost 5 bases, and 16 bases lay in between. CDR3 length: 16 residues. The DNA for the CDR3 is TGTGCCAGCAGTTTATCGGCAGGGGTGCTATTTACTGAAGCTTTCTTT. Translated: CASSLSAGVLFTEAFF.

The V call is TRBV7-6, the J call TRBJ1-1, with 10 bases lining up with TRBD1. There are 13 residues in the CDR3. Germline lookup yields CDR1 SGHVS and CDR2 FNYEAQ. Trimming removed 1 base from V and 11 bases from J; junction bases left unmatched: 4. CDR3 coding DNA: TGTGCCAGCAGCTTAGGACAGGGGGCGCGGGCTTTCTTT. Its protein product is CASSLGQGARAFF.

The chain has TRBV11-2 and TRBJ2-5; D unresolved. The V and J ends lost 3 bases and 3 bases respectively, with 8 bases between them. Germline assignment: CDR1 SGHAT and CDR2 FQNNGV. This CDR3 has 13 residues. As DNA, the CDR3 is TGTGCCAGCAGCTTCCCAAGAAAAGAGACCCAGTACTTC. Encoded protein: CASSFPRKETQYF. The variable domain in full, with the rest retrieved from reference TRBV11-2 and TRBJ2-5, is EAGVAQSPRYKIIEKRQSVAFWCNPISGHATLYWYQQILGQGPKLLIQFQNNGVVDDSQLPKDRFSAERLKGVDSTLKIQPAKLEDSAVYLCASSFPRKETQYFGPGTRLLVL.